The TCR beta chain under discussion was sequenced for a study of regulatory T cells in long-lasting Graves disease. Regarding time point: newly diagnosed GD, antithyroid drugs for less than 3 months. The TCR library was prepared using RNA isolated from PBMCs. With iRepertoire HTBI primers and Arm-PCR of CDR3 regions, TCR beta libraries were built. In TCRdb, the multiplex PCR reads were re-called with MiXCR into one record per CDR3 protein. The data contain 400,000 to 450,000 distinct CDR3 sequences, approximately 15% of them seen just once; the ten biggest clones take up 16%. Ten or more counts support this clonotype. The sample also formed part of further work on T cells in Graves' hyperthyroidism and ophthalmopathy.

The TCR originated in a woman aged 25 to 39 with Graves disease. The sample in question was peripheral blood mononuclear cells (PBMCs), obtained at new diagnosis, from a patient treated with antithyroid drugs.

This chain's CDR3 is CASRGRDLGGYTF. The CDR3 DNA reads as TGTGCCAGCAGGGGAAGGGATTTGGGAGGCTACACCTTC. This chain uses TRBV6-1 with TRBJ1-2; the D is unclear. The germline V gene has CDR1 MNHNS and CDR2 SASEGT. V lost 6 bases and J 8 bases, leaving 16 bases between the germline ends. This CDR3 contains 13 residues.